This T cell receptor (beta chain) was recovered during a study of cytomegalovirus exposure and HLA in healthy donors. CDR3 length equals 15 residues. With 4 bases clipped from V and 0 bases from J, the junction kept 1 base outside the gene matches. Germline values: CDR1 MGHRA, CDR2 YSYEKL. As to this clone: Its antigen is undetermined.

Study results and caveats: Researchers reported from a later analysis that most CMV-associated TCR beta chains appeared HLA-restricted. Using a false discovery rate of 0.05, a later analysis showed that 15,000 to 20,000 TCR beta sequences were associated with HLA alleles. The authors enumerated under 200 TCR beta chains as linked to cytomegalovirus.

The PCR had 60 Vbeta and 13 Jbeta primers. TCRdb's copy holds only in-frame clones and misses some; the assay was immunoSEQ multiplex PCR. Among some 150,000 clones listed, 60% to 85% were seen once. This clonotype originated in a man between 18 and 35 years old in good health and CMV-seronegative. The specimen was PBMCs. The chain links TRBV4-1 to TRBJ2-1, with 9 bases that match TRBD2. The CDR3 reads CASSPSGNSYNEQFF. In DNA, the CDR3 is TGCGCCAGCAGCCCTAGCGGGAACTCCTACAATGAGCAGTTCTTC.